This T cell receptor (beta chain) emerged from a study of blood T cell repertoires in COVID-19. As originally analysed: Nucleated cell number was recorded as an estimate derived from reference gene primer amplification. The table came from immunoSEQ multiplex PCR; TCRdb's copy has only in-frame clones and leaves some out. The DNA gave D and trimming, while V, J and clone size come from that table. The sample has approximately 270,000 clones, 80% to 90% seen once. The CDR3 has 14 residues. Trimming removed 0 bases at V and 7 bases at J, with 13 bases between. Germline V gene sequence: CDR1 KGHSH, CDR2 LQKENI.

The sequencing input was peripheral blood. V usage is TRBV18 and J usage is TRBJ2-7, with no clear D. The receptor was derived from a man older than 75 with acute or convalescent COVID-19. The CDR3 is CASSPPLGLEEQYF. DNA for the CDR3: TGTGCCAGCTCACCACCTCTGGGTCTGGAGGAGCAGTACTTC.